These 20 T cell receptor beta chains came from one sample sequenced in a study of T-cell reconstitution after alpha-beta-depleted transplantation in children. Construction of the TCRbeta library involved unique molecular identifiers. MiXCR, run by TCRdb on the PCR reads, gives a single entry per CDR3 protein. Here the sample spans more than 400,000 distinct CDR3 sequences, around 46% being singletons. Sequencing was performed on PBMCs, taken before TCRalphabeta/CD19-depleted stem cell transplant. The receptor source for this set is a girl aged 2-10 years with aplastic anemia, due to receive a stem cell transplant.

This sequence joins TRBV4-2 and TRBJ2-2; D might be TRBD1 (5 bases). V gave up 0 bases and J gave up 2 bases, with 25 bases separating them. The CDR3 sequence is 21 residues long. CDR1 and CDR2 (germline): LGHNA, YNFKEQ. For the CDR3, the DNA is TGTGCCAGCAGCCAAGATCGGGCGACAGTTGGAATTGATTTCAACACCGGGGAGCTGTTTTTT. This translates into CASSQDRATVGIDFNTGELFF.

The rearrangement links TRBV29-1 to TRBJ2-2; D gene unclear. Per germline, CDR1 SQVTM and CDR2 ANQGSEA. The CDR3 contains 15 residues. Trimming pared 7 bases from V and 1 base from J, leaving 16 bases between. CDR3 bases: TGCAGCGCCGAGGCCGCCTACCTGAACACCGGGGAGCTGTTTTTT. The encoded protein is CSAEAAYLNTGELFF.

Ten or more counts support this clonotype. The chain combines TRBV7-2 with TRBJ2-5, with a possible D match to TRBD2 (5 bases). The CDR3 is made up of 15 amino acids. Germline V CDR1 and CDR2: SGHTA, FQGNSA. V dropped 1 base and J dropped 3 bases, with 12 bases sitting between them. CDR3 nucleotides: TGTGCCAGCAGCTTAGGGTCGGGGTACGAAGAGACCCAGTACTTC. This sequence encodes CASSLGSGYEETQYF. The whole variable domain, remainder taken from reference TRBV7-2 and TRBJ2-5, is GAGVSQSPSNKVTEKGKDVELRCDPISGHTALYWYRQSLGQGLEFLIYFQGNSAPDKSGLPSDRFSAERTGGSVSTLTIQRTQQEDSAVYLCASSLGSGYEETQYFGPGTRLLVL.

This clonotype was seen only a few times. The genes are TRBV28 and TRBJ2-3, with D uncertain. The germline V and J ends were trimmed by 2 bases and 2 bases, with 11 bases remaining between them. Germline V CDR1 and CDR2: MDHEN, SYDVKM. The CDR3 spans 15 residues. In nucleotides, the CDR3 is TGTGCCAGCAGTTTACCCATAGGGCCCACAGATACGCAGTATTTT. Translated, it gives CASSLPIGPTDTQYF.

The genes are TRBV5-1 and TRBJ2-5; 15 bases line up with TRBD2. This CDR3 has 17 residues. In germline, CDR1 is SGHRS, CDR2 YFSETQ. Unmatched junction bases numbered 4, after V lost 2 bases and J lost 2 bases. CDR3 protein: CASSFSGLAGGQETQYF. For the CDR3, the DNA is TGCGCCAGCAGCTTCTCGGGACTAGCGGGAGGACAAGAGACCCAGTACTTC.

Worth noting for this clonotype: A junction end diverges from the germline sequence, so it may reflect a read error. The chain is built from TRBV30 and TRBJ2-1; D perhaps matches TRBD1 (6 bases). The CDR3 consists of 15 residues. Germline CDR1 GTSNPN, CDR2 SVGIG (reference sequence). The CDR3 protein is CAWSVKTGQRDEHFF. CDR3 DNA: TGTGCCTGGAGTGTCAAAACAGGGCAAAGGGATGAGCATTTCTTC.

This clonotype has ten or more counts. The chain has TRBV20-1 and TRBJ2-5, with unresolved D. V lost 3 bases and J lost 0, with 14 bases in between. Germline lookup yields CDR1 DFQATT and CDR2 SNEGSKA (reference sequence). This CDR3 is built from 15 residues. CDR3 region: CSASGYVDHQETQYF. The CDR3 nucleotides read TGCAGTGCTAGTGGGTACGTGGACCACCAAGAGACCCAGTACTTC.

This clonotype was detected many times. The chain has TRBV7-2 and TRBJ1-5, with D uncertain. This CDR3 region has 15 residues. Germline lookup yields CDR1 SGHTA and CDR2 FQGNSA. The ends were cut back, 7 bases at V and 0 bases at J, with 13 bases in the middle. CDR3 coding DNA: TGTGCCAGCACCAAAGGTCCGGCTAGCAATCAGCCCCAGCATTTT. It translates to CASTKGPASNQPQHF.

The chain uses TRBV20-1 and TRBJ2-7, with D tentatively TRBD2 (5 bases). The CDR3 consists of 13 residues. Germline-derived CDR1 and CDR2 are DFQATT and SNEGSKA (reference sequence). V was trimmed by 5 bases and J by 0 bases, leaving 11 bases between them. The CDR3 nucleotides read TGCAGTGCTTGGACTGGTAGCTCCTACGAGCAGTACTTC. The encoded protein is CSAWTGSSYEQYF.

The chain uses TRBV6-5 and TRBJ1-1, with 9 bases identical to TRBD1. With V trimmed by 0 bases and J by 5 bases, 10 bases remained unmatched. Germline loops: CDR1 MNHEY, CDR2 SVGAGI. This CDR3 has 17 amino acids. Written as DNA, the CDR3 is TGTGCCAGCAGTTACTCGGGGGGACAGGGTGTTAGGACTGAAGCTTTCTTT. Amino acids: CASSYSGGQGVRTEAFF.

This clonotype was picked up a small number of times. V and J are TRBV7-9 and TRBJ2-7; TRBD1 aligns across 7 bases. The CDR3 covers 14 residues. J lost 0 bases, V lost 6 bases, and 5 bases had no gene match. Germline-derived CDR1 and CDR2 are SEHNR and FQNEAQ (reference sequence). As DNA, the CDR3 is TGTGCCAGCAGTTCAGACAGGGTCTCCTACGAGCAGTACTTC. Translating gives CASSSDRVSYEQYF. Variable domain in full (rest from reference TRBV7-9 and TRBJ2-7): DTGVSQNPRHKITKRGQNVTFRCDPISEHNRLYWYRQTLGQGPEFLTYFQNEAQLEKSRLLSDRFSAERPKGSFSTLEIQRTEQGDSAMYLCASSSDRVSYEQYFGPGTRLTVT.

This chain connects TRBV11-1 to TRBJ2-7; 14 nucleotides match TRBD2. After removal of 1 base from V and 0 bases from J, the junction contained 11 bases not matched to a gene. CDR3 size: 20 residues. Germline CDR1 SGHAT, CDR2 FQDESV (reference sequence). The CDR3 protein is CASSLGRGLAGVQPSYEQYF. The CDR3 DNA reads TGTGCCAGCAGCTTAGGGCGGGGACTAGCGGGAGTCCAACCCTCCTACGAGCAGTACTTC.

CDR3 in DNA: TGCAGCGTTGTCGTTAATAGCAATCAGCCCCAGCATTTT. It translates to CSVVVNSNQPQHF. The genes are TRBV29-1 and TRBJ1-5, with no clear D. CDR1 is SQVTM, CDR2 ANQGSEA, per germline. This CDR3 is 13 amino acids long. Trimming shortened V by 4 bases and J by 0 bases, and 7 bases separated the two germline ends.

As concerns this clonotype: A much larger clone differs from this one at a single base, so this may be a read error. The chain recombines TRBV9 with TRBJ1-2; the D gene is possibly TRBD1 (5 bases). The CDR3 length is 14 residues. Germline CDR1 reads SGDLS; CDR2 reads YYNGEE. The CDR3 bases are TGTGCCAGCACCTTAGATGGGGCAAACTATGGCGACACCTTC. It yields the protein CASTLDGANYGDTF.

A single count supports this clonotype. The V gene is TRBV6-5, the J gene TRBJ2-7, with a weak D call TRBD1 (6 bases). CDR1 and CDR2 from the germline V gene are MNHEY and SVGAGI. Trimming stripped 2 bases from V and 7 bases from J, with 18 bases between. The CDR3 is made up of 15 amino acids. The CDR3 coding sequence is TGTGCCAGCAGTTACGAGTTGGCAGGGGTGAGTGAGCAGTACTTC. Translating gives CASSYELAGVSEQYF.

The chain links TRBV3-1 to TRBJ2-7; D is possibly TRBD1 (5 bases). Germline loops: CDR1 LGHDT, CDR2 YNNKEL (reference sequence). V was cut by 2 bases and J by 6 bases, with 11 bases left in between. This CDR3 contains 13 residues. CDR3 residues: CASSQNQGTEQYF. The CDR3 coding sequence is TGTGCCAGCAGCCAAAACCAGGGAACCGAGCAGTACTTC.

This chain uses TRBV10-1 with TRBJ2-1, with 7 nucleotides matching TRBD2. CDR3 size: 15 residues. Trimming took 3 bases from V and 0 from J; bases not matched to a gene: 2. CDR1 is WNHNN and CDR2 is SYGVQD in the germline V gene (reference sequence). Here the CDR3 reads CASSDGGSSYNEQFF. CDR3 sequence (DNA): TGCGCCAGCAGTGACGGGGGGAGCTCCTACAATGAGCAGTTCTTC.

This chain joins TRBV7-2 and TRBJ2-7; D remains unclear. The V gene's germline CDR1 is SGHTA and CDR2 FQGNSA. V lost 1 base to trimming and J lost 6 bases, with 10 bases between them. This CDR3 is built from 13 residues. The CDR3 DNA reads TGTGCCAGCAGCTTAGGGTCCTCCAGCGAGCAGTACTTC. Its translation is CASSLGSSSEQYF.

This clonotype was observed once. The chain recombines TRBV5-1 with TRBJ2-5; D possibly corresponds to TRBD1 (7 bases). Trimming took 7 bases from V and 0 from J, leaving 13 bases between them. The CDR3 has 14 residues. Germline CDR1 SGHRS, CDR2 YFSETQ. The CDR3 is CASEQGGYQETQYF. In nucleotides, the CDR3 is TGCGCCAGCGAGCAGGGGGGATACCAAGAGACCCAGTACTTC.

This chain uses TRBV12-3 or TRBV12-4 with TRBJ2-7; D perhaps matches TRBD1 (6 bases). Between the trimmed V and J ends, which lost 3 bases and 2 bases, there was a span of 11 bases. CDR3 length: 14 amino acids. The CDR3 coding sequence is TGTGCCAGCAGTTTGACAGGTGGGGCCTACGAGCAGTACTTC. Encoded protein: CASSLTGGAYEQYF.